This is a list of T cell receptor beta chains from one sample in a study of T cell repertoires in cytomegalovirus infection. These receptors have no known antigen. TCRdb re-called the reads with MiXCR, one entry per CDR3 protein. This sample has 800,000 to 950,000 distinct CDR3 sequences, with about 31% found just once. The sample in question was cultured CD8+ T cells from PBMCs, obtained from culture after CMV antigen stimulation. The receptor source for this set is a human donor in good health (CMV status not recorded). Some clones in this sample may be carry-over from other donors' samples. Each CDR3 is given with its conserved first and last residue. The D gene is left open where the match is weak. Expanded clones are given a class, and other clones once, few, many or no size at all.

cdr3_nt: TGTGCCAGCAGCTCCGTAATGAGACAGGGTAGTCAAGAGACCCAGTACTTC; cdr3_aa: CASSSVMRQGSQETQYF; d_call: TRBD1; v_call: TRBV11-2; j_call: TRBJ2-5; cdr3_length: 17; clone_size: -
cdr3_nt: TGTGCCAGCAGCTTATCCTTTCGTAATGAGCAGTTCTTC; cdr3_aa: CASSLSFRNEQFF; d_call: -; v_call: TRBV11-3; j_call: TRBJ2-1; cdr3_length: 13; clone_size: few
cdr3_nt: TGCAGTGCCCGAACTAGCGGGGAAGCCTACAATGAGCAGTTCTTC; cdr3_aa: CSARTSGEAYNEQFF; d_call: TRBD2; v_call: TRBV20-1; j_call: TRBJ2-1; cdr3_length: 15; clone_size: few
cdr3_nt: TGTGCCAGCAGCCATGAGGGGAACAGGGCCTACGAGCAGTACTTC; cdr3_aa: CASSHEGNRAYEQYF; d_call: -; v_call: TRBV14; j_call: TRBJ2-7; cdr3_length: 15; clone_size: -
cdr3_nt: TGTGCCGCCCACTTGGCCTCCTACAATGAGCAGTTCTTC; cdr3_aa: CAAHLASYNEQFF; d_call: -; v_call: TRBV7-9; j_call: TRBJ2-1; cdr3_length: 13; clone_size: few
cdr3_nt: TGCGCCAGCACCTCCGGGGCAGGGGATCCGAACACTGAAGCTTTCTTT; cdr3_aa: CASTSGAGDPNTEAFF; d_call: -; v_call: TRBV4-1; j_call: TRBJ1-1; cdr3_length: 16; clone_size: few
cdr3_nt: TGTGCCAGCAGCCCCGGTAGCCGAATAGCCAAAAACATTCAGTACTTC; cdr3_aa: CASSPGSRIAKNIQYF; d_call: -; v_call: TRBV7-9; j_call: TRBJ2-4; cdr3_length: 16; clone_size: -
cdr3_nt: TGTGCCAGCAGTTTATTGGCAGAAGAAGCGGAGACCCAGTACTTC; cdr3_aa: CASSLLAEEAETQYF; d_call: -; v_call: TRBV12-3/TRBV12-4; j_call: TRBJ2-5; cdr3_length: 15; clone_size: -
cdr3_nt: TGTGCCAGCAGAATAGGGACCTATGGCTACACCTTC; cdr3_aa: CASRIGTYGYTF; d_call: -; v_call: TRBV5-6; j_call: TRBJ1-2; cdr3_length: 12; clone_size: once
cdr3_nt: TGTGCCAGCAGCTTAGGGGACAGAATAATGGTCAATGAGCAGTTCTTC; cdr3_aa: CASSLGDRIMVNEQFF; d_call: TRBD1; v_call: TRBV7-9; j_call: TRBJ2-1; cdr3_length: 16; clone_size: many
cdr3_nt: TGTGCCAGTAGTGTATCAGGAAATCAGCCCCAGCATTTT; cdr3_aa: CASSVSGNQPQHF; d_call: -; v_call: TRBV19; j_call: TRBJ1-5; cdr3_length: 13; clone_size: few
cdr3_nt: TGTACCAGCAGCACCCTCCGGGACACCAATGAGCAGTTCTTC; cdr3_aa: CTSSTLRDTNEQFF; d_call: -; v_call: TRBV13; j_call: TRBJ2-1; cdr3_length: 14; clone_size: -
cdr3_nt: TGTGCCAGCAGTTACGCGGCAGGGGCCTACGAGCAGTACTTC; cdr3_aa: CASSYAAGAYEQYF; d_call: -; v_call: TRBV6-5; j_call: TRBJ2-7; cdr3_length: 14; clone_size: -
cdr3_nt: TGTGCCAGCAGTGAAGTGGTGGGCCTAGCTAGCGGGGGGGCCGGCACAGATACGCAGTATTTT; cdr3_aa: CASSEVVGLASGGAGTDTQYF; d_call: TRBD2; v_call: TRBV6-1; j_call: TRBJ2-3; cdr3_length: 21; clone_size: many
cdr3_nt: TGTGCCAGCAGCCCAGGGGGCGCCGGCAATCAGCCCCAGCATTTT; cdr3_aa: CASSPGGAGNQPQHF; d_call: TRBD1; v_call: TRBV27; j_call: TRBJ1-5; cdr3_length: 15; clone_size: many
cdr3_nt: TGCAGCGTCGCGGACAGTTACACTGAAGCTTTCTTT; cdr3_aa: CSVADSYTEAFF; d_call: -; v_call: TRBV29-1; j_call: TRBJ1-1; cdr3_length: 12; clone_size: -
cdr3_nt: TGTGCCAGCAGCCAGCTGGGTTACAATGAGCAGTTCTTC; cdr3_aa: CASSQLGYNEQFF; d_call: -; v_call: TRBV14; j_call: TRBJ2-1; cdr3_length: 13; clone_size: few
cdr3_nt: TGCAGTGCTTATCACCCCGGACGGAAGACCCAGTACTTC; cdr3_aa: CSAYHPGRKTQYF; d_call: -; v_call: TRBV20-1; j_call: TRBJ2-5; cdr3_length: 13; clone_size: -
cdr3_nt: TGTGCCAGCAGTGAAGACCACTCACTTAATGAAAAACTGTTTTTT; cdr3_aa: CASSEDHSLNEKLFF; d_call: -; v_call: TRBV2; j_call: TRBJ1-4; cdr3_length: 15; clone_size: few
cdr3_nt: TGCGCCAGCAGCTCCAGGGGTGGTCTGAACACTGAAGCTTTCTTT; cdr3_aa: CASSSRGGLNTEAFF; d_call: -; v_call: TRBV5-1; j_call: TRBJ1-1; cdr3_length: 15; clone_size: few
cdr3_nt: TGTGCCAGCAGCTCAAATGGGGGTCCGGGATACGACTATGGCTACACCTTC; cdr3_aa: CASSSNGGPGYDYGYTF; d_call: -; v_call: TRBV7-8; j_call: TRBJ1-2; cdr3_length: 17; clone_size: -
cdr3_nt: TGTGCCAGCAGAAAGATCTCCTATAATTCACCCCTCCACTTT; cdr3_aa: CASRKISYNSPLHF; d_call: -; v_call: TRBV27; j_call: TRBJ1-6; cdr3_length: 14; clone_size: -
cdr3_nt: TGTGCCAGCAGCTTACTACTTTATTCCGGGTCTAATCTAAGTTACCGGGAGCTGTTTTTT; cdr3_aa: CASSLLLYSGSNLSYRELFF; d_call: -; v_call: TRBV7-9; j_call: TRBJ2-2; cdr3_length: 20; clone_size: few
cdr3_nt: TGCGCCAGCAGCCACCGTGGGGCTACTGATATCGACAATGAGCAGTTCTTC; cdr3_aa: CASSHRGATDIDNEQFF; d_call: -; v_call: TRBV4-3; j_call: TRBJ2-1; cdr3_length: 17; clone_size: -
cdr3_nt: TGTGCCAGCAGCTTGGGCAGGGGGCGGCAGTACGAGCAGTACTTC; cdr3_aa: CASSLGRGRQYEQYF; d_call: TRBD1; v_call: TRBV7-8; j_call: TRBJ2-7; cdr3_length: 15; clone_size: many
cdr3_nt: TGTGCCAGCAGCCACAGACAGAGAGGCGGGGAGCTGTTTTTT; cdr3_aa: CASSHRQRGGELFF; d_call: -; v_call: TRBV7-4; j_call: TRBJ2-2; cdr3_length: 14; clone_size: -
cdr3_nt: TGTGCCAGCAGCACCGGAGGGAGCACTGAAGCTTTCTTT; cdr3_aa: CASSTGGSTEAFF; d_call: -; v_call: TRBV7-8; j_call: TRBJ1-1; cdr3_length: 13; clone_size: many
cdr3_nt: TGTGCCAGTAGTATAGAGGGTTCCGGCTACAATGAGCAGTTCTTC; cdr3_aa: CASSIEGSGYNEQFF; d_call: -; v_call: TRBV19; j_call: TRBJ2-1; cdr3_length: 15; clone_size: few
cdr3_nt: TGCGCCAGCAGCCAAGAGGCCCTTTCCGGACTGACCTACGAGCAGTACTTC; cdr3_aa: CASSQEALSGLTYEQYF; d_call: -; v_call: TRBV4-1; j_call: TRBJ2-7; cdr3_length: 17; clone_size: -
cdr3_nt: TGTGCCAGCAGTTCAGGACAGGGTGGGGATGTGCTGTTTTTT; cdr3_aa: CASSSGQGGDVLFF; d_call: TRBD1; v_call: TRBV6-1; j_call: TRBJ1-4; cdr3_length: 14; clone_size: once
cdr3_nt: TGCAGTGCCGGACTCTACAGGGCGACTAATGAAAAACTGTTTTTT; cdr3_aa: CSAGLYRATNEKLFF; d_call: -; v_call: TRBV20-1; j_call: TRBJ1-4; cdr3_length: 15; clone_size: -
cdr3_nt: TGTGCCACCAGTGATGATGGGAAGAGCTATGGCTACACCTTC; cdr3_aa: CATSDDGKSYGYTF; d_call: -; v_call: TRBV24-1; j_call: TRBJ1-2; cdr3_length: 14; clone_size: -
cdr3_nt: TGTGCCAGCTCACCCTGGGACAGTTTGGATCAGCCCCAGCATTTT; cdr3_aa: CASSPWDSLDQPQHF; d_call: TRBD1; v_call: TRBV18; j_call: TRBJ1-5; cdr3_length: 15; clone_size: -
cdr3_nt: TGTGCCAGCAGTCGGACTACAGGACTAGCCAAAAACATTCAGTACTTC; cdr3_aa: CASSRTTGLAKNIQYF; d_call: -; v_call: TRBV6-5; j_call: TRBJ2-4; cdr3_length: 16; clone_size: few
cdr3_nt: TGTGCCATCGGACAGGCAACTAGCACAGATACGCAGTATTTT; cdr3_aa: CAIGQATSTDTQYF; d_call: TRBD1; v_call: TRBV10-3; j_call: TRBJ2-3; cdr3_length: 14; clone_size: -
cdr3_nt: TGCAGCGTTGAATTGTCACAGGGCACTATTACCGACACAGATACGCAGTATTTT; cdr3_aa: CSVELSQGTITDTDTQYF; d_call: -; v_call: TRBV29-1; j_call: TRBJ2-3; cdr3_length: 18; clone_size: -
cdr3_nt: TGTGCCAGTAGTATGGGACTAGCGGTCTGGGGAGAGCAGTTCTTC; cdr3_aa: CASSMGLAVWGEQFF; d_call: TRBD2; v_call: TRBV19; j_call: TRBJ2-1; cdr3_length: 15; clone_size: -